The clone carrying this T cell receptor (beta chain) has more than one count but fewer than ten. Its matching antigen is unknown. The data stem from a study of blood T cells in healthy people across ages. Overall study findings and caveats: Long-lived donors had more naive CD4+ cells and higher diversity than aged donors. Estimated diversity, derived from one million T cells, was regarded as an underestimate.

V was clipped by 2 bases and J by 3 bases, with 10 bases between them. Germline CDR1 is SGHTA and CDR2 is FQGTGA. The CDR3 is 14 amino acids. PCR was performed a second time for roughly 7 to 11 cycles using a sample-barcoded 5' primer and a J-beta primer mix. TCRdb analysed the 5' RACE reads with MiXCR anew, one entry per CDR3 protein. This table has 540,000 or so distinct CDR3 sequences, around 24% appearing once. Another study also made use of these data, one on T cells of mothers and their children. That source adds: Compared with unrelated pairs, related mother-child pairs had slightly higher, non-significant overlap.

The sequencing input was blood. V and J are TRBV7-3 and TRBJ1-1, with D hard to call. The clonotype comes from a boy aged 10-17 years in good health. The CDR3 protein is CASSLHVTDTEAFF. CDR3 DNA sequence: TGTGCCAGCAGCTTACACGTAACGGACACTGAAGCTTTCTTT. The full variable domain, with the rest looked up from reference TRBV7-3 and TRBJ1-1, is GAGVSQTPSNKVTEKGKYVELRCDPISGHTALYWYRQSLGQGPEFLIYFQGTGAADDSGLPNDRFFAVRPEGSVSTLKIQRTERGDSAVYLCASSLHVTDTEAFFGQGTRLTVV.